This note documents a single T cell receptor (beta chain) sequence. No antigen is known for it. These data are taken from a study of cytomegalovirus exposure and HLA in healthy donors. The CDR3 has 13 amino acids. Looked up from germline, CDR1 is MDHEN and CDR2 is SYDVKM. V gave up 2 bases and J gave up 6 bases, with 11 bases separating them. Points from the study as a whole: Earlier analysis found most TCR beta V segments productive about 87% or about 30% of the time. An analysis was carried out later, and it reportedly showed fewer N-insertions in an Asian-associated ancestry cluster than the 666-donor mean. CMV serostatus was the sole immune exposure information available.

Primers for the PCR totalled 60 Vbeta and 13 Jbeta. Clones were read by immunoSEQ multiplex PCR, and TCRdb kept only the in-frame ones, dropping some. The sample comprises 150,000 to 200,000 clones, approximately 80% of which are singletons, and about 1.5% rests with the top ten. V and J are TRBV28 and TRBJ2-7; D unclear. This TCR was recovered from a male donor in good health and CMV-seronegative. Sequencing input: PBMCs. The CDR3 is CASSLPVPSEQYF. The CDR3 DNA reads as TGTGCCAGCAGTTTACCAGTCCCTTCCGAGCAGTACTTC. Full variable domain (remainder filled in from reference TRBV28 and TRBJ2-7): DVKVTQSSRYLVKRTGEKVFLECVQDMDHENMFWYRQDPGLGLRLIYFSYDVKMKEKGDIPEGYSVSREKKERFSLILESASTNQTSMYLCASSLPVPSEQYFGPGTRLTVT.